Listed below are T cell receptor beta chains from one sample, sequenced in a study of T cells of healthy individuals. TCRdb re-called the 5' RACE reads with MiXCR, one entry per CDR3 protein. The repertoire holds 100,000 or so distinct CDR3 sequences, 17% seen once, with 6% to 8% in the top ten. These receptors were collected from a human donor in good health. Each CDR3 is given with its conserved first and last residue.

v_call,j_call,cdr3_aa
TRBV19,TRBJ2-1,CASSIVERRHNEQFF
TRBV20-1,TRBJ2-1,CSAAKHPGTSGYNEQFF
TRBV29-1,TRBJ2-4,CSAWTVLNIQYF
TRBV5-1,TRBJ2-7,CASSLGFSGEQYF
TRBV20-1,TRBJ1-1,CSAREAGGDTEAFF
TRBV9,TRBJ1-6,CASSESRDRGRDSPLHF
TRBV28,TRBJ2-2,CASTKFAGLVAGELFF
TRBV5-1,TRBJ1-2,CASSLTGDKGYTF
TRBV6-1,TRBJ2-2,CASSEEGWGGELFF
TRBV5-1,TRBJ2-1,CASSSTVSSYNEQFF
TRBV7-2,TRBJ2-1,CASSRTGGRGEQFF
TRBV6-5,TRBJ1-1,CASSYSYGNTEAFF
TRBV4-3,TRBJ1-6,CASSQIEGGSPLHF
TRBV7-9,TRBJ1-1,CASSLAGTGGNTEAFF
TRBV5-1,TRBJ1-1,CASRISQGPNTEAFF
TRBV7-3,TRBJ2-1,CASSLITSGMGEQFF
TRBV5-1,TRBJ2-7,CASSSRTYEQYF